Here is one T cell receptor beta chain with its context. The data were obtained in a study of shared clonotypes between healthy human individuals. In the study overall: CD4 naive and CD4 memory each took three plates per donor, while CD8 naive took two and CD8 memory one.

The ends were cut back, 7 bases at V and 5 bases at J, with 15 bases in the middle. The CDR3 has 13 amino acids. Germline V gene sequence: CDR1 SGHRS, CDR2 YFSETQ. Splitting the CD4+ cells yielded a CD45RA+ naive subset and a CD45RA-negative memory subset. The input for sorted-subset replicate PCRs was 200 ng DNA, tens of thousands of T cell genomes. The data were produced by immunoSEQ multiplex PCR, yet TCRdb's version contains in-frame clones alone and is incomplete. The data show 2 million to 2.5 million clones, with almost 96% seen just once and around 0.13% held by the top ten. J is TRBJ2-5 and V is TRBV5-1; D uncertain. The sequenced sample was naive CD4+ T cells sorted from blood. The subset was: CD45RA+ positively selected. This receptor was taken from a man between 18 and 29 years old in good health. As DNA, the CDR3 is TGCGCCAGCTCAAGACCCGGATCCGAGACCCAGTACTTC. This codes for CASSRPGSETQYF.